This T cell receptor (beta chain) was found in a study of blood T cells in healthy people across ages. Total RNA was isolated from each sample in quantities of at least 5.5 micrograms. PCR was performed a second time for about 7 to 12 cycles using a sample-barcoded 5' primer and a J-beta primer mix. Each single sample gave us at least 2.5 million CDR3-containing paired-end reads. TCRdb recomputed calls from the 5' RACE reads with MiXCR, one row per CDR3 protein. This sample has some 710,000 distinct CDR3 sequences; 22% occur once, and the top ten carry around a fifth. V was shortened by 3 bases and J by 5 bases, with 14 bases between the two germline ends. CDR1 and CDR2 (germline): DFQATT, SNEGSKA (reference sequence). The CDR3 contains 14 residues. In this sample, this clonotype turned up a few times.

The chain links TRBV20-1 to TRBJ1-5, with D unclear. The clonotype originates from a man in his 70s in good health. The sequencing input was blood. The CDR3 nucleotides read TGCAGTGCTAGGGATTCTCTCCATGATCAGCCCCAGCATTTT. Encoded protein: CSARDSLHDQPQHF.